This T cell receptor (beta chain) came from a study of blood T cell repertoires in COVID-19. Study details: Samples of COVID-19 (acute and convalescent) were obtained from the United States, Italy and Spain.

Assay used: immunoSEQ multiplex PCR; TCRdb lists only in-frame clones, some missing. The sample has 500,000 or so clones; roughly 87% are singletons. There are 15 residues in the CDR3. Germline lookup yields CDR1 SGHRS and CDR2 YFSETQ. V was shortened by 6 bases and J by 4 bases, with 19 bases between the two germline ends. Residents of over 20 US areas, aged about 18 to 95 years, made up the participants. This clone appeared a single time. The chain uses TRBV5-1 and TRBJ2-5; tentatively, D is TRBD1 (6 bases). This receptor was taken from a woman under 30 who had recovered from COVID-19. The specimen was PBMCs or T cells enriched from blood (not recorded which). The CDR3 DNA follows: TGCGCCAGCAAGGGACCCGAAAGAGGGGGAGAGACCCAGTACTTC. The encoded protein is CASKGPERGGETQYF. Drawing the rest from reference TRBV5-1 and TRBJ2-5, the complete variable domain is KAGVTQTPRYLIKTRGQQVTLSCSPISGHRSVSWYQQTPGQGLQFLFEYFSETQRNKGNFPGRFSGRQFSNSRSEMNVSTLELGDSALYLCASKGPERGGETQYFGPGTRLLVL.